Listed below are T cell receptor beta chains from one sample, sequenced in a study of cytomegalovirus exposure and HLA in healthy donors. Measured with immunoSEQ multiplex PCR; TCRdb has only the in-frame clones, and not every one. The repertoire includes 180,000 or so clones, 75% to 80% of them detected once, and roughly an eighth sits in the top ten. The sample taken for sequencing was PBMCs. These receptors were collected from a man in his fifties or sixties in good health and CMV-seropositive. CDR3s include the opening cysteine and the closing phenylalanine or tryptophan.

V: TRBV2
J: TRBJ1-2
CDR3: CASRSVYGYTF

V: TRBV28
J: TRBJ2-3
CDR3: CASSFWGVATDTQYF

V: TRBV27
J: TRBJ1-4
CDR3: CASSLVPFMGRGDPNEKLFF

V: TRBV7-6
J: TRBJ2-3
CDR3: CASSPNGGLTDTQYF

V: TRBV5-6
J: TRBJ2-2
CDR3: CASSPWHRGSGELFF

V: TRBV19
J: TRBJ1-5
CDR3: CASSIDGGLDQPQHF

V: TRBV5-6
J: TRBJ1-6
CDR3: CASSGQGHVSPLHF

V: TRBV6-5
J: TRBJ1-2
CDR3: CASSQDNYGYTF

V: TRBV23-1
J: TRBJ1-2
CDR3: CASSQSLQGQGDYGYTF

V: TRBV14
J: TRBJ2-5
CDR3: CASSQDLHGSQETQYF

V: TRBV5-6
J: TRBJ1-1
CDR3: CASSFYLGAPGTEAFF

V: TRBV13
J: TRBJ2-1
CDR3: CASSFRTSGGYEQFF

V: TRBV28
J: TRBJ2-3
CDR3: CASSPRGRGRTDTQYF

V: TRBV6-1
J: TRBJ1-6
CDR3: CASSEASWRNSPLHF

V: TRBV5-1
J: TRBJ2-5
CDR3: CASSSGTAQETQYF

V: TRBV19
J: TRBJ1-6
CDR3: CASSTGGDSPLHF

V: TRBV7-2
J: TRBJ1-2
CDR3: CASSSQGFDQGYGYTF

V: TRBV27
J: TRBJ1-1
CDR3: CASSAIRGQAFF

V: TRBV7-2
J: TRBJ2-7
CDR3: CASSQGGFYSYEQYF

V: TRBV9
J: TRBJ1-6
CDR3: CASSVRADSGIGSPLHF

V: TRBV2
J: TRBJ2-5
CDR3: CASGQKETQYF

V: TRBV18
J: TRBJ1-4
CDR3: CASSPQGAEEKLFF

V: TRBV6-1
J: TRBJ2-2
CDR3: CASRRTGANTGELFF

V: TRBV7-9
J: TRBJ1-1
CDR3: CASSSGTENTEAFF